A selection of T cell receptor beta chains follows, all from one sample in a study of blood T cell repertoires in COVID-19. Produced via immunoSEQ multiplex PCR; TCRdb's table is partial and in-frame only. The table records 330,000 or so clones, approximately 86% of them present only once. Source material: peripheral blood. These receptors came from a man aged 25 to 40 with COVID-19, enrolled during active disease. Each CDR3 is given with its conserved first and last residue.

cdr3_length v_call cdr3_aa
16 TRBV10-3 CAIKKGLAGYADTQYF
14 TRBV6-5 CASSYSRGPHEQYF
16 TRBV15 CATSRDWAGEDNEQFF
13 TRBV24-1 CATSEGHRVEQFF
15 TRBV7-6 CASSSQGTANYEQYF
13 TRBV6-6 CASGTGGSEKLFF
12 TRBV12-5 CASALSNTEAFF
15 TRBV6-2/TRBV6-3 CASSYSRGTVLGYTF
13 TRBV14 CASSQEGLSVQYF
9 TRBV2 CGIDYGYTF
13 TRBV6-2/TRBV6-3 CASSSLGAQPQHF
14 TRBV27 CASSGTSGSYEQYF
15 TRBV13 CASSSSGGYSYEQYF
18 TRBV18 CASSPAAVGLAGTYEQYF
13 TRBV4-1 CASSQGTAYGYTF
19 TRBV7-8 CASSLESGTSGTFYNEQFF
16 TRBV7-2 CASSLAFDRKDYEQYF
15 TRBV3-1/TRBV3-2 CASRQSGPGANVLTF
13 TRBV5-1 CASSLTGEETQYF
16 TRBV27 CASSSDPGQGHYGYTF
15 TRBV28 CASSFSDTGANVLTF
16 TRBV7-9 CASSLEAGASNQPQHF
18 TRBV11-2 CASSSRGGRVISGNTIYF
15 TRBV11-2 CASSLRAGQNTEAFF
14 TRBV2 CASSTSFQALIQYF
15 TRBV4-1 CASSRATGEDEKLFF
15 TRBV6-5 CASSYSSGLGNTIYF
12 TRBV28 CASSLQGYGYTF
14 TRBV6-5 CASSYNRRSETQYF
16 TRBV11-2 CASSFMGLAGEGTQYF
14 TRBV18 CASSLTQGYNEQFF
8 TRBV29-1 CSVGLSFF
15 TRBV15 CATSRDVTRNYGYTF
14 TRBV5-4 CASSWGRSYNEQFF
12 TRBV10-3 CAISEREETQYF
17 TRBV7-9 CASSLGPLGGSGNTIYF
16 TRBV5-6 CASSLEPSGSTETQYF
13 TRBV2 CASSWQASTEAFF
16 TRBV7-8 CASSLVRTGANYGYTF
13 TRBV7-3 CASSLRRGSPLHF
15 TRBV30 CAWIPNRGTNEKLFF
16 TRBV7-2 CASSLGGGAYHEKLFF
14 TRBV10-3 CAISNRESGTEAFF
17 TRBV29-1 CSVRLTAGSFSGNTIYF
16 TRBV25-1 CASSDLPGGPHNEQFF
13 TRBV19 CASNRDIGDEQYF
15 TRBV7-9 CASSFRTGGYNEQFF
13 TRBV9 CASRGQGAYEQYF
16 TRBV5-1 CASSPSSGSSYNEQFF